These 15 T cell receptor beta chains were all obtained from the same sample, sequenced in a study of spatial heterogeneity in lung cancer. Noted time point: sample taken at primary tumor resection. General observations from the study: The study found that expanded intratumoral alpha and beta TCR counts tracked tumor mutation counts.

TCRdb reprocessed the 5' RACE reads via MiXCR and lists one record per CDR3 protein. Of 100,000 or so distinct CDR3 sequences in the sample, 4.4% were seen once. These receptors are not linked to any known antigen. Sequences were derived from lung tumor tissue, sampled at surgery. The receptor set was obtained from a male donor with early-stage non-small cell lung cancer.

The sample holds many counts of this clonotype. The chain couples TRBV27 to TRBJ1-1; no reliable D call. The ends were cut back, 5 bases at V and 3 bases at J, with 16 bases in the middle. There are 15 residues in the CDR3. The germline V gene has CDR1 MNHEY and CDR2 SMNVEV (reference sequence). The DNA for the CDR3 is TGTGCCAGCAGTCCCGGCGCGGGAGAAGACACTGAAGCTTTCTTT. Its protein product is CASSPGAGEDTEAFF.

The sample holds many counts of this clonotype. The rearrangement joins TRBV6-6 to TRBJ1-6, with 9 nucleotides matching TRBD1. There are 19 residues in the CDR3. Germline lookup yields CDR1 MNHNY and CDR2 SVGAGI (reference sequence). The V segment lost 0 bases and the J segment 7 bases; nucleotides outside the gene matches: 13. DNA of the CDR3: TGTGCCAGCAGTTACTCCCGAGGGACAGGGCAGTTTAGGAATTCACCCCTCCACTTT. Its protein product is CASSYSRGTGQFRNSPLHF.

The V call is TRBV20-1, the J call TRBJ1-2; D is perhaps TRBD1 (6 bases). Germline-derived CDR1 and CDR2 are DFQATT and SNEGSKA (reference sequence). CDR3 size: 17 residues. Trimming took 0 bases from V and 4 from J, leaving 21 bases between them. The CDR3 DNA is TGCAGTGCTAGAGACTCAACGGGAGCGACAGGAATCTATGGCTACACCTTC. Residues: CSARDSTGATGIYGYTF.

This chain joins TRBV10-2 and TRBJ1-4; D ambiguous. CDR1 and CDR2 from the germline V gene are WSHSY and SAAADI. CDR3 length: 15 amino acids. V dropped 7 bases and J dropped 4 bases, with 16 bases sitting between them. This CDR3 is CASKLVGGYNEKLFF. The CDR3 DNA is TGCGCCAGCAAGTTGGTCGGCGGATATAATGAAAAACTGTTTTTT.

V and J are TRBV20-1 and TRBJ2-3; D remains unclear. The V end was cut by 0 bases, the J end by 4 bases, with 11 bases between. The CDR3 length is 14 residues. CDR1 and CDR2 from the germline V gene are DFQATT and SNEGSKA (reference sequence). The CDR3 bases are TGCAGTGCTAGAGAAGGTGCTGGGGCAGATACGCAGTATTTT. It encodes CSAREGAGADTQYF.

At least ten counts were recorded for this clonotype. The gene calls are TRBV2 and TRBJ2-3; D call uncertain. With 2 bases removed from V and 1 base from J, the gap between germline ends came to 10 bases. The CDR3 has 15 residues. CDR1 is SNHLY and CDR2 is FYNNEI in the germline V gene. CDR3 nucleotide sequence: TGTGCCAGCAGTGAATATTCCGGGCGCACAGATACGCAGTATTTT. It translates to CASSEYSGRTDTQYF.

This clonotype was seen repeatedly, ten times or more. Here the CDR3 DNA reads TGTGCCAGCAGCTTGTCGCGGGGCACTGAAGCTTTCTTT. Protein product: CASSLSRGTEAFF. The chain employs TRBV7-2 and TRBJ1-1; D gene unclear. Germline-derived CDR1 and CDR2 are SGHTA and FQGNSA. CDR3 length: 13 amino acids. V lost 3 bases and J 4 bases, leaving 9 bases between the germline ends.

This sequence joins TRBV10-3 and TRBJ2-7; D possibly corresponds to TRBD1 (6 bases). Germline CDR1 reads ENHRY; CDR2 reads SYGVKD. The CDR3 has 15 amino acids. V was shortened by 6 bases and J by 2 bases, with 17 bases between the two germline ends. The CDR3: CAISEIETGPYEQYF. In nucleotides, the CDR3 is TGTGCCATCAGCGAAATCGAGACAGGCCCCTACGAGCAGTACTTC.

There are many counts of this clonotype. The J gene is TRBJ2-3, the V gene TRBV5-5; the D gene is possibly TRBD2 (6 bases). The V gene's germline CDR1 is SGHKS and CDR2 YYEKEE (reference sequence). This CDR3 is built from 16 residues. The germline V and J ends were trimmed by 1 base and 3 bases, with 15 bases remaining between them. Here the CDR3 DNA reads TGTGCCAGCAGCTTGTGGCCGGGAGAGGTAACAGATACGCAGTATTTT. Translation: CASSLWPGEVTDTQYF.

This clonotype came up many times. The chain has TRBV5-5 and TRBJ1-1, with 7 bases aligning to TRBD1. There are 15 residues in the CDR3. V was pared by 2 bases and J by 0 bases, with 4 bases of the junction left unmatched. CDR1 is SGHKS and CDR2 is YYEKEE in the germline V gene (reference sequence). The DNA of the CDR3 is TGTGCCAGCAGCTTTTACAGGGGAATGAACACTGAAGCTTTCTTT. It specifies CASSFYRGMNTEAFF.

This clonotype was found many times. The V and J genes are TRBV4-1 and TRBJ1-2; no clear D gene. There are 13 residues in the CDR3. Trimming removed 1 base at V and 6 bases at J, with 9 bases between. The germline CDR1 and CDR2 sequences are MGHRA and YSYEKL. CDR3 in amino acids: CASSQGGYDGYTF. CDR3 coding DNA: TGCGCCAGCAGCCAAGGCGGGTACGATGGCTACACCTTC.

The genes are TRBV28 and TRBJ1-4; D might be TRBD1 (6 bases). The V and J ends lost 5 bases and 6 bases respectively, with 10 bases between them. Germline lookup yields CDR1 MDHEN and CDR2 SYDVKM. The CDR3 has 13 residues. This CDR3 reads CASSTRQDEKLFF. The CDR3 DNA sequence: TGTGCCAGCAGTACTAGACAGGATGAAAAACTGTTTTTT.

This clonotype was found many times. The rearrangement uses TRBV7-6 and TRBJ2-4; a weak D match, TRBD1 (6 bases). This CDR3 spans 14 amino acids. Germline values: CDR1 SGHVS, CDR2 FNYEAQ. V was cut by 5 bases and J by 2 bases, with 10 bases left in between. This CDR3 is CASSPTGTKNIQYF. The CDR3, as DNA: TGTGCCAGCAGCCCAACAGGGACCAAAAACATTCAGTACTTC. The whole variable domain, filled in from reference TRBV7-6 and TRBJ2-4, reads GAGVSQSPRYKVTKRGQDVALRCDPISGHVSLYWYRQALGQGPEFLTYFNYEAQQDKSGLPNDRFSAERPEGSISTLTIQRTEQRDSAMYRCASSPTGTKNIQYFGAGTRLSVL.

This clonotype occurred many times. The CDR3 here is CSARDPVYEQYF. DNA for the CDR3: TGCAGTGCTAGAGATCCCGTGTACGAGCAGTACTTC. V gene TRBV20-1 combines with J gene TRBJ2-7; D gene ambiguous. This CDR3 contains 12 residues. V dropped 0 bases and J dropped 4 bases, with 7 bases sitting between them. Germline V gives CDR1 DFQATT, CDR2 SNEGSKA (reference sequence).

This clonotype was observed many times. The chain uses TRBV7-7 and TRBJ2-2; weak D call: TRBD1 (6 bases). The V gene lost 5 bases and the J gene lost 6 bases, with 16 bases spanning the gap. From germline, CDR1 is SSHAT and CDR2 FNYEAQ (reference sequence). The CDR3 extends over 15 amino acids. The CDR3 DNA reads TGTGCCAGCAGCCCACTGCGTAAGGGGGCCGGGGAGCTGTTTTTT. Translating it yields CASSPLRKGAGELFF. Complete variable domain (other parts from reference TRBV7-7 and TRBJ2-2): GAGVSQSPRYKVTKRGQDVTLRCDPISSHATLYWYQQALGQGPEFLTYFNYEAQPDKSGLPSDRFSAERPEGSISTLTIQRTEQRDSAMYRCASSPLRKGAGELFFGEGSRLTVL.